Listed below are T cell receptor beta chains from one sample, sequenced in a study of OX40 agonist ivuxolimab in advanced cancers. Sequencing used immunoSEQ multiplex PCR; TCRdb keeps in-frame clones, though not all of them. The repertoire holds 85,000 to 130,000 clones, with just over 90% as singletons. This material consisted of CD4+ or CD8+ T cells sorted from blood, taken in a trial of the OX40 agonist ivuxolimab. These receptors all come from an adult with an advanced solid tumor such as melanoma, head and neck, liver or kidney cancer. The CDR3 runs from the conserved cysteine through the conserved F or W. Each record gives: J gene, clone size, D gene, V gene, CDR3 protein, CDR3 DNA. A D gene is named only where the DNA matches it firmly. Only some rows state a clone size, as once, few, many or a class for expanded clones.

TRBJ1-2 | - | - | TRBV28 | CASSLRNAAGGYTF | TGTGCCAGCAGTTTACGAAATGCGGCGGGTGGCTACACCTTC
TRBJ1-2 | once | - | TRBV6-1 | CASSERYGYTF | TGTGCCAGCAGTGAACGCTATGGCTACACCTTC
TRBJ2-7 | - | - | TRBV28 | CASGPSYEQYF | TGTGCCAGCGGCCCTTCCTACGAGCAGTACTTC
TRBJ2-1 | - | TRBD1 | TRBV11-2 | CASSLDGRQGYSYNEQFF | TGTGCCAGCAGCTTAGACGGTAGACAGGGATACTCCTACAATGAGCAGTTCTTC
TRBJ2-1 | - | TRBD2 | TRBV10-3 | CAIRGTSGSRYNEQFF | TGTGCCATCAGGGGGACTAGCGGGAGTAGATACAATGAGCAGTTCTTC
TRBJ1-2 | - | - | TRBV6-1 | CASRGDSSANYGYTF | TGTGCCAGCAGGGGGGACTCCTCCGCTAACTATGGCTACACCTTC
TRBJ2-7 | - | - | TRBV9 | CASSASGTGLEQYF | TGTGCCAGCAGCGCGTCCGGGACTGGGCTCGAGCAGTACTTC
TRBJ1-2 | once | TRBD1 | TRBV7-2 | CASSPGQGRYGYTF | TGTGCCAGCAGCCCTGGACAGGGCCGCTATGGCTACACCTTC
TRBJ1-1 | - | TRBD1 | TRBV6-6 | CAGGQGRHTEAFF | TGTGCCGGGGGACAGGGGAGGCACACTGAAGCTTTCTTT
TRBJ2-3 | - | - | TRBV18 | CASSRTRDTDTQYF | TGTGCCAGCTCACGCACTAGAGACACAGATACGCAGTATTTT
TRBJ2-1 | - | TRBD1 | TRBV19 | CASKRDREYNEQFF | TGTGCCTCAAAAAGGGACAGGGAATACAATGAGCAGTTCTTC
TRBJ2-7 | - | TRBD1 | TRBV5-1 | CASSPGQGSYEQYF | TGCGCCAGCAGCCCGGGACAGGGGTCCTACGAGCAGTACTTC
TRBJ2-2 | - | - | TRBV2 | CASRTRLGHGELFF | TGTGCCAGCAGAACAAGACTAGGTCACGGGGAGCTGTTTTTT
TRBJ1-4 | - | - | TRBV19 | CASRQRPNEKLFF | TGTGCCAGTAGGCAGCGACCTAATGAAAAACTGTTTTTT
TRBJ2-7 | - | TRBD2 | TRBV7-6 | CASSPTLAGGGEQYF | TGTGCCAGCAGCCCGACTTTGGCGGGAGGGGGTGAGCAGTACTTC
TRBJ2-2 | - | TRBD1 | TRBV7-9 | CASSLATRTGLTGELFF | TGTGCCAGCAGCTTAGCCACTCGGACAGGGCTAACCGGGGAGCTGTTTTTT
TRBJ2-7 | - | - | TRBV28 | CASSLRQSSYEQYF | TGTGCCAGCAGTTTAAGACAATCCTCCTACGAGCAGTACTTC
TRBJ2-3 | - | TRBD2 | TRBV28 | CASSPEAGPDTQYF | TGTGCCAGCAGTCCCGAAGCGGGGCCAGATACGCAGTATTTT
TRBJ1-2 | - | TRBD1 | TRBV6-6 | CASSSSGTGSGYTF | TGTGCCAGCAGTTCGTCCGGGACAGGGAGCGGCTACACCTTC
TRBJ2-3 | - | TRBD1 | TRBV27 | CASRSHRGSTDTQYF | TGTGCCAGCAGGTCCCACAGGGGGTCCACAGATACGCAGTATTTT
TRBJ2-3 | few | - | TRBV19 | CASSIGWRGKRSTDTQYF | TGTGCCAGTAGTATAGGCTGGCGGGGAAAACGCAGCACAGATACGCAGTATTTT
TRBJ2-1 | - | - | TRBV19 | CASSISGLNEQFF | TGTGCCAGTAGTATCAGCGGACTCAATGAGCAGTTCTTC
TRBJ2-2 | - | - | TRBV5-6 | CASSLTVTGELFF | TGTGCCAGCAGCCTGACAGTAACCGGGGAGCTGTTTTTT
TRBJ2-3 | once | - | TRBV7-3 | CASSLSGQSTDTQYF | TGTGCCAGCAGCTTGAGCGGCCAGAGCACAGATACGCAGTATTTT
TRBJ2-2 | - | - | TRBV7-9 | CASRERPNTGELFF | TGTGCCAGCAGGGAGCGGCCGAACACCGGGGAGCTGTTTTTT
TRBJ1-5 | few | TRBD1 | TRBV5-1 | CASSPTDRDQPQHF | TGCGCCAGCAGTCCGACGGACAGGGATCAGCCCCAGCATTTT
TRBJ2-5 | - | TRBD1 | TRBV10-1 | CASSESTGRQTQYF | TGCGCCAGCAGTGAGTCGACAGGGCGACAGACCCAGTACTTC
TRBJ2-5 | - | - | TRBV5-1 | CASSSQGGQETQYF | TGCGCCAGCAGCTCACAGGGGGGGCAAGAGACCCAGTACTTC